One and the same sample provided the 2 T cell receptor beta chains below, sequenced in a study of neurological immune-mediated disorders. TCRdb reprocessed the 5' RACE reads with MiXCR, giving one entry per CDR3 protein. Among approximately 50,000 distinct CDR3 sequences listed, approximately 10% were seen once. Sequencing input: PBMCs. These receptors all stem from a man aged 65 to 79 with HTLV-1-associated myelopathy (HAM/TSP).

There are many counts of this clonotype. The CDR3 protein is CASMEIAGRTGELFF. The CDR3 DNA reads TGTGCCAGCATGGAAATAGCGGGACGTACCGGGGAGCTGTTTTTT. The chain employs TRBV6-6 and TRBJ2-2, with 8 nucleotides matching TRBD2. Germline lookup yields CDR1 MNHNY and CDR2 SVGAGI (reference sequence). CDR3 length: 15 residues. V dropped 7 bases and J dropped 5; count of bases not matched to a gene: 9.

This clonotype was detected ten times or more. DNA of the CDR3: TGTGCCACCACGATCCAGGGGGACACAGATACGCAGTATTTT. Translating gives CATTIQGDTDTQYF. The J gene is TRBJ2-3, the V gene TRBV5-6, with TRBD1 identical over 7 bases. Germline-derived CDR1 and CDR2 are SGHDT and YYEEEE. The CDR3 length is 14 residues. V shed 9 bases, J shed 2 bases, and the junction held 9 bases outside the gene matches.